Presented here are 10 T cell receptor beta chains from one specimen sequenced in a study of spatial heterogeneity in lung cancer. Via MiXCR, TCRdb re-called the 5' RACE reads, giving one row per CDR3 protein. The repertoire holds some 3,900 distinct CDR3 sequences, with about a sixth as singletons. Time point in this sample: sample taken at primary tumor resection. Whole RNA obtained from tumor, nontumor lung or frozen PBMC underwent sequencing without sorting. Source: PBMCs, taken at surgery. The source of these receptors is a male donor with early-stage non-small cell lung cancer.

This clonotype was detected only a few times. This chain joins TRBV28 and TRBJ2-6, with 7 bases aligning to TRBD1. The germline gives CDR1 MDHEN, CDR2 SYDVKM. This CDR3 has 18 amino acids. The V and J ends lost 5 bases and 0 bases, in that order; junction bases with no gene match: 10. The CDR3 nucleotides are TGTGCCAGCAGTGCCCCGACAGGGAGTAGCTCTGGGGCCAACGTCCTGACTTTC. Encoded protein: CASSAPTGSSSGANVLTF. The whole variable domain, remainder taken from reference TRBV28 and TRBJ2-6, is DVKVTQSSRYLVKRTGEKVFLECVQDMDHENMFWYRQDPGLGLRLIYFSYDVKMKEKGDIPEGYSVSREKKERFSLILESASTNQTSMYLCASSAPTGSSSGANVLTFGAGSRLTVL.

This clonotype was seen many times. J is TRBJ2-1 and V is TRBV6-5; tentatively, D is TRBD2 (6 bases). The CDR3 covers 14 residues. Trimming took off 4 bases at V and 8 bases at J, with 15 bases between the two ends. Per germline, CDR1 MNHEY and CDR2 SVGAGI. In DNA form, the CDR3 reads TGTGCCAGCAGTTCTGGCGGGGCAAGCGATGAGCAGTTCTTC. Its protein product is CASSSGGASDEQFF.

This clonotype was seen just once. The chain couples TRBV9 to TRBJ1-2; D remains unclear. Germline V gene lookup returns CDR1 SGDLS and CDR2 YYNGEE. With 2 bases removed from V and 2 bases from J, the gap between germline ends came to 7 bases. The CDR3 is 13 amino acids. The CDR3 DNA reads as TGTGCCAGCAGCGTGTCAGAGAACTATGGCTACACCTTC. Translation: CASSVSENYGYTF.

The table lists this clonotype with many counts. This sequence joins TRBV28 and TRBJ2-1, with 12 nucleotides matching TRBD2. There are 15 residues in the CDR3. Germline CDR1 reads MDHEN; CDR2 reads SYDVKM. The junction had 8 bases not matched to a gene; V was cut back by 6 bases and J by 8 bases. The CDR3 sequence: CASSVRTSGIYEQFF. Written as DNA, the CDR3 is TGTGCCAGCAGCGTAAGGACTAGCGGGATCTATGAGCAGTTCTTC. Complete variable domain (other parts from reference TRBV28 and TRBJ2-1): DVKVTQSSRYLVKRTGEKVFLECVQDMDHENMFWYRQDPGLGLRLIYFSYDVKMKEKGDIPEGYSVSREKKERFSLILESASTNQTSMYLCASSVRTSGIYEQFFGPGTRLTVL.

This clonotype was observed at least ten times. This chain connects TRBV28 to TRBJ1-1; 11 bases are shared with TRBD1. Germline CDR1 reads MDHEN; CDR2 reads SYDVKM. This CDR3 has 12 amino acids. CDR3 nucleotides: TGTGCGGGACAGGGGGTGAACACTGAAGCTTTCTTT. It translates to CAGQGVNTEAFF. The full variable domain, in which reference TRBV28 and TRBJ1-1 provide the parts outside the CDR3, is DVKVTQSSRYLVKRTGEKVFLECVQDMDHENMFWYRQDPGLGLRLIYFSYDVKMKEKGDIPEGYSVSREKKERFSLILESASTNQTSMYLCAGQGVNTEAFFGQGTRLTVV.

This clonotype was observed once. The chain recombines TRBV27 with TRBJ2-1; D gene ambiguous. With 2 bases removed from V and 8 bases from J, the gap between germline ends came to 10 bases. The CDR3 sequence is 13 residues long. Per the germline V gene, CDR1 is MNHEY and CDR2 is SMNVEV (reference sequence). CDR3 sequence (DNA): TGTGCCAGCAGTTTAAGGGCCATTGATGAGCAGTTCTTC. Amino acids: CASSLRAIDEQFF.

The table lists this clonotype with many counts. The gene calls are TRBV7-2 and TRBJ2-1; 11 nucleotides line up with TRBD2. Trimming cost V 0 bases and J 10 bases; bases outside gene matches: 8. CDR3 length equals 16 residues. The germline V gene encodes CDR1 SGHTA and CDR2 FQGNSA. In DNA, the CDR3 is TGTGCCAGCAGCTTAGCGGGGACTAGCGGACTCCGAGAGCAGTTCTTC. This gives the protein CASSLAGTSGLREQFF.

The V gene is TRBV6-6, the J gene TRBJ2-1; tentative D call: TRBD2 (5 bases). The CDR3 length is 14 residues. CDR1 is MNHNY and CDR2 is SVGAGI in the germline V gene (reference sequence). Trimming pared 7 bases from V and 1 base from J, leaving 11 bases between. This CDR3 is CASKQAASYNEQFF. The CDR3, as DNA: TGTGCCAGCAAGCAAGCGGCGTCCTACAATGAGCAGTTCTTC.

J is TRBJ1-2 and V is TRBV18; 8 nucleotides align to TRBD1. The CDR3 consists of 15 residues. J gave up 0 bases and V 4 bases, and 4 bases lay outside the gene matches. Germline lookup yields CDR1 KGHSH and CDR2 LQKENI. CDR3 loop: CASSLTGGTNYGYTF. CDR3 DNA sequence: TGTGCCAGCTCACTTACAGGGGGAACTAACTATGGCTACACCTTC.

This clonotype is medium-sized by share. The chain employs TRBV13 and TRBJ2-1, with 8 bases aligning to TRBD1. Trimming cost V 1 base and J 7 bases; bases outside gene matches: 6. The CDR3 has 15 residues. The germline CDR1 and CDR2 sequences are PRHDT and FYEKMQ (reference sequence). The chain's CDR3 is CASSLEGQVPNEQFF. CDR3 nucleotides: TGTGCCAGCAGCTTAGAGGGACAGGTCCCTAATGAGCAGTTCTTC.